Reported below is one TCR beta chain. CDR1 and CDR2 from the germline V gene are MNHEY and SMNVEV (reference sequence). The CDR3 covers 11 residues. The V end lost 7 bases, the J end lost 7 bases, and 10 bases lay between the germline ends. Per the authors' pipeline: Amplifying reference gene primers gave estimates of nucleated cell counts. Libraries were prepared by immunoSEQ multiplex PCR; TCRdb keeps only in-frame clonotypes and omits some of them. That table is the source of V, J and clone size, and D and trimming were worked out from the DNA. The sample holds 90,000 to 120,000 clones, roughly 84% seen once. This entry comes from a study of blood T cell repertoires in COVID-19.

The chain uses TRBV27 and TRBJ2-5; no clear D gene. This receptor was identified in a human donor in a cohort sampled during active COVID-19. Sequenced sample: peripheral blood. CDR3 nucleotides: TGTGCCAGCAAACAGCTGGGGACCCAGTACTTC. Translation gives CASKQLGTQYF.